The 4 T cell receptor beta chains listed next were all sequenced from one sample in a study of blood T cell repertoires in COVID-19. The table came from immunoSEQ multiplex PCR; TCRdb's copy has only in-frame clones and leaves some out. The sample has around 160,000 clones, 70% to 90% seen once; the top ten hold 4.5% to 7.5%. The sequenced sample consisted of PBMCs or T cells enriched from blood (not recorded which). Source of these receptors: a man aged 40-55 years who had recovered from COVID-19.

The V gene is TRBV5-1, the J gene TRBJ1-2, with 8 bases lining up with TRBD1. This CDR3 is built from 16 residues. Germline V lookup: CDR1 SGHRS, CDR2 YFSETQ. V trimming: 3 bases; J trimming: 0 bases; junction bases outside the gene matches: 7. The CDR3 DNA is TGCGCCAGCAGCTGGGGACAGGTTACATCTAACTATGGCTACACCTTC. It translates to CASSWGQVTSNYGYTF.

The rearrangement joins TRBV3-1 (or the pseudogene TRBV3-2) to TRBJ2-5; 7 nucleotides match TRBD1. Germline CDR1 is LGHDT and CDR2 is YNNKEL (reference sequence). V was pared by 1 base and J by 7 bases, with 15 bases of the junction left unmatched. This CDR3 has 17 amino acids. CDR3 region: CASSQGVTGASSGTQYF. The CDR3 DNA reads as TGTGCCAGCAGCCAAGGGGTTACAGGGGCCAGTTCGGGGACCCAGTACTTC.

This chain uses TRBV2 with TRBJ2-5; 16 bases agree with TRBD2. Germline values: CDR1 SNHLY, CDR2 FYNNEI. The CDR3 loop spans 15 amino acids. J gave up 4 bases and V 7 bases, and 3 bases lay outside the gene matches. The CDR3 protein is CASKGLAGGRETQYF. Here the CDR3 DNA reads TGTGCCAGCAAGGGACTAGCGGGGGGGCGAGAGACCCAGTACTTC. The full variable domain, its missing parts supplied by reference TRBV2 and TRBJ2-5, is EPEVTQTPSHQVTQMGQEVILRCVPISNHLYFYWYRQILGQKVEFLVSFYNNEISEKSEIFDDQFSVERPDGSNFTLKIRSTKLEDSAMYFCASKGLAGGRETQYFGPGTRLLVL.

This sequence joins TRBV24-1 and TRBJ1-1; 9 positions match TRBD1. Per germline, CDR1 KGHDR and CDR2 SFDVKD. The CDR3 totals 13 residues. The J segment lost 11 bases and the V segment lost 3 bases, leaving 6 bases of the junction unmatched. CDR3 sequence reads: CATSDPWTGEAFF. CDR3 DNA sequence: TGTGCCACCAGTGATCCTTGGACAGGGGAGGCTTTCTTT.